This T cell receptor beta chain was profiled in a study of cytomegalovirus exposure and HLA in healthy donors (dated by TCRdb to 2017 to 2019). Notes on the research overall: An earlier analysis of approximately 640 of the donors reported about 290 Gb of sequence data and 117 million unique TCR beta sequences from about 179 million T cells. An early release covering just under 650 HLA-typed donors comprised approximately 290 gigabases of sequencing data and approximately 80 million unique TCR sequences. Of the 300 to 500 genotyped donors, more than 75% were placed in the genetic ancestry cluster associated with self-reported Caucasian donors. The study aimed to test whether signatures of past pathogen exposure could be identified by cataloging public T cell receptors. The T cell repertoires of some 670 subjects were profiled by immunosequencing and related to cytomegalovirus serostatus. Along with the roughly 710-subject first cohort, a separate validation cohort of over a hundred different subjects was used. High-throughput TCR immunosequencing, statistical association of individual TCRs with disease status, and machine learning were combined to predict cytomegalovirus infection status. A later analysis re-examined previously published TCR beta repertoires from over 500 donors and added high-resolution HLA genotyping to investigate patterns of TCR occurrence. In the later analysis, no new phenotypic data were used to find candidate immune exposures; instead, reliance was placed on TCR beta sequences and their occurrence across donors. An earlier analysis of about 600 of the donors used high-throughput TCR beta sequencing to judge whether each TCR beta V gene segment behaved as functional or pseudogenic. Donor age, sex, ethnicity and CMV serostatus were collected together with the repertoire data. Genome-wide SNP genotypes for about 60% of the roughly 700 donors were used in a later genetic analysis, which treated that subset as a discovery cohort. All discovery cohort repertoires had been generated using a single sequencing platform. HLA typing included class I and class II loci at four-digit resolution. The number of donors typed differed by locus, with roughly 620-630 for A, B, C, DRB1 and DQB1, 522 for DQA1, 600 to 610 for DPA1, and 450 to 480 for DPB1. About 5 DR-DQ haplotypes were handled as single units for association and clustering, since linkage in the cohort was strong. On average, 235,054 unique TCR beta nucleotide sequences were sequenced per donor among a few hundred genotyped donors of the cohort, with around 19% of those sequences being non-productive. On the study overall, not on this receptor specifically: The classifier was reported to diagnose cytomegalovirus status with high specificity and sensitivity in both the original cohort and the validation cohort. A later genetic analysis reported fewer N-insertions in productive TCRs among donors in an Asian-associated ancestry cluster than the roughly 700-donor mean. The 87-base-pair reads could not distinguish some IMGT-functional V segments, including TRBV6-2 and TRBV6-3, so those segments were excluded. According to a later analysis, TCR association rates differed among HLA loci, with DRB1 alleles showing the most associated TCRs and HLA-C alleles showing the fewest. An earlier analysis of 587 of the donors showed that most TCR beta V segments appeared in productive rearrangements either about 90% or about 30% of the time, which broadly matched IMGT annotations. Because HLA typing was missing for some donors at each locus, association tests included only the typed subset. The study listed 164 TCR beta chains as associated with cytomegalovirus. Because counts were too low, more than 15 rarely observed V segments, including chromosome 9 orphons, were excluded from the earlier analysis of around 640 of the donors. In a later analysis, several top co-occurrence clusters were reported to appear linked to parvovirus B19, influenza, CMV and Epstein-Barr virus. A cluster of highly shared sequence variants was judged likely to represent a technical artifact of the sequencing pipeline. A few of the identified cytomegalovirus-associated TCR beta chains were confirmed in vitro to be specific for cytomegalovirus antigens. According to a later analysis, most CMV-associated TCR beta chains appeared to be HLA-restricted, and the HLA associations seemed to be driven largely by CMV exposure. Correlated functional status among segregating V segments might reflect linkage disequilibrium, but an unknown experimental factor could not be ruled out. In a later analysis, HLA-associated TCR beta chains were found to be more clonally expanded and to have lower generation probabilities than equally common non-associated chains. Assigning TCR associations to individual alleles was difficult when HLA alleles, especially DR and DQ, strongly co-occurred. A further reported finding was that TCR beta sequences accurately predicted the HLA-A and HLA-B alleles for most subjects in the first cohort. The cohort was sequenced for TCR beta chains only, and without alpha or paired-chain data the features that could be detected were limited. In a later analysis, 16,951 TCR beta sequences were associated with specific HLA alleles at a false discovery rate of 0.05. It was suggested by the authors that the approach could potentially be generalized to other disease states and immunological phenotypes. An association between a missense DCLRE1C variant and V-gene and J-gene trimming of TCR beta chains was found in a later genetic analysis and replicated in an independent cohort. For the cohort, immune exposure information was limited to CMV serostatus. The presence/absence analyses assumed that sequencing depth was roughly uniform across donors, and that assumption may not be true. Across donors, most TCR sequences were observed very rarely, whereas some public TCRs were present in many individuals.

The cohort comprised under 700 healthy bone marrow donors. Cohort members were all nominally healthy when sampled, although unrecorded immune exposures were likely present. The donor was CMV seronegative and belonged to the group of over 350 seronegative cohort members. A peripheral blood sample was provided by each donor, and peripheral blood mononuclear cells were used for TCR beta sequencing. The Qiagen DNeasy Blood Extraction Kit was used to extract genomic DNA from the blood cell samples. Concerning this clone: Its specific antigen is unknown.

V is pruned by 10 bases and J by 9 bases, leaving 7 bases of the junction without a gene match. Spanning cysteine to phenylalanine, the CDR3 consists of 13 amino acids. Just CDR3 DNA is preserved here, 39 bases in frame from base 1. The germline V gene sets CDR1 to LGHNA and CDR2 to YSLEER. The protocol used for the library was the immunoSEQ multiplex PCR assay. A mixture of 60 forward primers for TCR Vbeta segments and 13 reverse primers for TCR Jbeta segments was used in the multiplex PCR. The CDR3 region of rearranged TCR beta genes was amplified from genomic DNA with a multiplex PCR assay. On the Illumina HiSeq System, the amplified TCR beta libraries were sequenced as 87-base-pair reads. The authors processed their data as follows. A later analysis counted approximately 74 million unique TCR beta chains across the approximately 700 repertoires, and roughly 10 million of these chains were shared by at least two donors. To remove PCR and sequencing errors, raw reads were error-corrected and collapsed into unique sequences using a nearest-neighbor algorithm that merged closely related sequences. To assign V, D and J gene segments, CDR3 sequences were aligned to IMGT reference sequences. Each retained sequence needed at least a six-nucleotide match to both a V gene segment and a J gene segment. A rearrangement was called productive if the CDR3 had no stop codons and remained in frame with V and J, and every other rearrangement was called non-productive. Following IMGT convention, CDR3 was defined as the stretch from the second conserved V-encoded cysteine to the conserved J-encoded phenylalanine. The earlier analysis of fewer than 700 of the donors excluded sequences that lacked an unambiguous match to a single V gene segment. An earlier analysis of a few hundred of the donors classified V segments as functional when productive rearrangements were above 56.7% and as segregating when the standard deviation between donors was above 5%. To diagnose cytomegalovirus status from the catalog of TCR beta chain sequences, a statistical classification framework was built. V and J gene assignment, in a later analysis, came from comparing TCR nucleotide sequences with IMGT/GENE-DB human TR gene sequences. In a later analysis, CDR3 sequences and most-parsimonious VDJ recombination scenarios were assigned using the TCRdist pipeline. In a later analysis, each TCR beta chain was defined by its CDR3 amino acid sequence together with its V-gene family, and reads lacking a unique V-gene family were excluded. To address suspected cross-contamination and a sequencing artifact, a later analysis removed some 620 highly shared, low-generation-probability nucleotide sequences. For each public chain, a later analysis derived a clonal expansion index from normalized ranks of inferred template counts within each repertoire. In a later analysis, generation probabilities were computed with a VDJ recombination model fitted to out-of-frame rearrangements, and the resulting probabilities were checked against IGoR. Hypergeometric tests were used in a later analysis to score TCR-TCR, TCR-HLA and TCR-CMV co-occurrence, with a repertoire-size bias correction applied to the TCR pairs. To estimate false discovery rates, a later analysis permuted the HLA or CMV assignments 20 times. In a later analysis, co-occurring TCRs were grouped with DBSCAN, and TCRdist sequence similarity was added when clustering was performed within HLA-allele-positive subsets. For co-occurrence clustering, repertoires with fewer than 30,000 or more than 120,000 public chains were excluded, along with four or five repertoires with anomalous nucleotide sharing. The clones in this table, taken by TCRdb from immuneACCESS, are in-frame only. Not every clone is retained; where verified, under half of the shortfall comes from an unresolved V gene, and the cause of the rest is unknown. V, J and clone size are taken as reported in that table, and D and trimming were inferred from the DNA itself. This sample's listing comprises some 120,000 clones. In total, the top ten clones hold around 2.2% of the sample.

The chain uses TRBV4-3 and TRBJ1-6, with TRBD1 matching 9 junction bases. Sequencing used PBMCs. This TCR derives from a man aged 35-49 years in good health and CMV-seronegative. The DNA reads as follows: TGCGCCACCGGGACAGGGTTGGGTTCACCCCTCCACTTT. Protein translation: CATGTGLGSPLHF.